Below are 32 T cell receptor beta chains sequenced from a single sample in a study of shared clonotypes between healthy human individuals. Naive CD8 isolation took CD45RO-negative cells positively selected for CCR7 and excluded terminally differentiated effector memory CD45RA+ cells. The assay was immunoSEQ multiplex PCR, and TCRdb's table has in-frame clones only and misses some. The sample has around 2.1 million clones, 93% seen once. The sequenced sample consisted of naive CD8+ T cells from PBMCs. These receptor sequences come from a man younger than 30 in good health. Some clones in this sample may be carry-over from other donors' samples.

This chain joins TRBV5-4 and TRBJ2-3; a weak D match, TRBD1 (6 bases). The ends were cut back, 4 bases at V and 2 bases at J, with 14 bases in the middle. The V gene's germline CDR1 is SGHNT and CDR2 YYREEE (reference sequence). The CDR3 is 15 residues long. The CDR3: CASSPEEGVTDTQYF. CDR3 nucleotides: TGTGCCAGCAGCCCCGAAGAGGGGGTCACAGATACGCAGTATTTT.

Points on this clone: Other nucleotide sequences in the sample specify the same CDR3. The gene calls are TRBV7-2 and TRBJ2-7; 9 nucleotides match TRBD2. The CDR3 has 15 residues. Germline values: CDR1 SGHTA, CDR2 FQGNSA. Trimming at V came to 1 base and at J to 3 bases, leaving 4 bases not matched to a gene. The CDR3 loop reads CASSLVGTSSYEQYF. The CDR3 nucleotides read TGTGCCAGCAGCTTAGTCGGGACTAGCAGCTACGAGCAGTACTTC. Full variable domain (outside the CDR3, taken from reference TRBV7-2 and TRBJ2-7): GAGVSQSPSNKVTEKGKDVELRCDPISGHTALYWYRQSLGQGLEFLIYFQGNSAPDKSGLPSDRFSAERTGGSVSTLTIQRTQQEDSAVYLCASSLVGTSSYEQYFGPGTRLTVT.

This clone was found once. This chain uses TRBV7-3 with TRBJ2-1; the match to TRBD1 covers 9 bases. Germline V lookup: CDR1 SGHTA, CDR2 FQGTGA. Trimming took 4 bases from V and 9 from J; bases not matched to a gene: 7. The CDR3 runs 14 residues. CDR3 sequence (DNA): TGTGCCAGCAGCTCACCGGGACAGGGAATTGAGCAGTTCTTC. Its translation is CASSSPGQGIEQFF.

The CDR3 reads CASSQIDNEQFF. The CDR3 nucleotides read TGCGCCAGCAGCCAAATAGACAATGAGCAGTTCTTC. V and J are TRBV5-1 and TRBJ2-1; D uncertain. CDR1 is SGHRS, CDR2 YFSETQ, per germline. The CDR3 extends over 12 amino acids. With 4 bases removed from V and 5 bases from J, the gap between germline ends came to 7 bases. Complete variable domain (other parts from reference TRBV5-1 and TRBJ2-1): KAGVTQTPRYLIKTRGQQVTLSCSPISGHRSVSWYQQTPGQGLQFLFEYFSETQRNKGNFPGRFSGRQFSNSRSEMNVSTLELGDSALYLCASSQIDNEQFFGPGTRLTVL.

The CDR3 loop reads CASSDSPGTAPAKAFF. CDR3 nucleotides: TGTGCCAGCAGTGACTCCCCCGGGACAGCCCCCGCTAAAGCTTTCTTT. The chain carries TRBV25-1 and TRBJ1-1, with TRBD1 matching over 7 bases. V shed 3 bases, J shed 9 bases, and the junction held 16 bases outside the gene matches. CDR1 and CDR2 (germline): MGHDK, SYGVNS. This CDR3 has 16 amino acids. Filled out from reference TRBV25-1 and TRBJ1-1, the complete variable domain reads EADIYQTPRYLVIGTGKKITLECSQTMGHDKMYWYQQDPGMELHLIHYSYGVNSTEKGDLSSESTVSRIRTEHFPLTLESARPSHTSQYLCASSDSPGTAPAKAFFGQGTRLTVV.

This clone showed up just a few times. The gene calls are TRBV7-7 and TRBJ1-1; D is possibly TRBD1 (5 bases). CDR1 and CDR2 from the germline V gene are SSHAT and FNYEAQ (reference sequence). The V end was cut by 4 bases, the J end by 5 bases, with 11 bases between. This CDR3 spans 13 amino acids. The CDR3 region has the DNA TGTGCCAGCAGCTCTCGGTGGGGGACTGAAGCTTTCTTT. This encodes CASSSRWGTEAFF.

The chain employs TRBV9 and TRBJ1-1; perhaps TRBD1 as D (5 bases). The V end lost 3 bases, the J end lost 4 bases, and 16 bases lay between the germline ends. The CDR3 sequence is 15 residues long. In germline, CDR1 is SGDLS, CDR2 YYNGEE. CDR3 sequence (DNA): TGTGCCAGCAGCGCTCCTCAAGGGGAGGTCACTGAAGCTTTCTTT. This gives the protein CASSAPQGEVTEAFF.

J is TRBJ2-2 and V is TRBV25-1; D remains unclear. CDR1 is MGHDK, CDR2 SYGVNS, per germline. V was cut by 6 bases and J by 0 bases, with 2 bases left in between. The length of the CDR3 is 12 residues. The CDR3 sequence: CASRANTGELFF. For the CDR3, the DNA is TGTGCCAGCAGAGCGAACACCGGGGAGCTGTTTTTT.

The rearrangement links TRBV10-3 to TRBJ2-3; TRBD2 aligns across 7 bases. The trim removed 10 bases at V and 4 bases at J, leaving 17 bases unmatched. CDR1 ENHRY and CDR2 SYGVKD come from the germline V gene. This CDR3 is 16 amino acids long. In nucleotides, the CDR3 is TGTGCCACCAAACGTCTAGCGGATAACCAGGCAGATACGCAGTATTTT. It encodes CATKRLADNQADTQYF.

Comment on this clone: The sample carries other DNA sequences with the same CDR3. The chain links TRBV19 to TRBJ2-7; 7 bases fit TRBD1. The CDR3 covers 13 residues. Germline CDR1 reads LNHDA; CDR2 reads SQIVND (reference sequence). V shed 6 bases, J shed 1 base, and the junction held 3 bases outside the gene matches. The CDR3 region is CASSDRVSYEQYF. DNA for the CDR3: TGTGCCAGTAGCGACAGGGTTTCCTACGAGCAGTACTTC.

The sample holds one count of this clone. This chain uses TRBV7-7 with TRBJ2-1; possibly TRBD1 for D (5 bases). The V and J ends lost 1 base and 2 bases respectively, with 12 bases between them. The CDR3 covers 16 residues. Germline V gene data show CDR1 as SSHAT and CDR2 as FNYEAQ (reference sequence). This CDR3 is CASSLVAGSPYNEQFF. The CDR3 DNA reads TGTGCCAGCAGCTTAGTGGCAGGGTCCCCCTACAATGAGCAGTTCTTC.

To note about this clone: Other DNA sequences in this specimen translate into the identical CDR3. This chain uses TRBV27 with TRBJ1-5; D is ambiguous. Germline V gives CDR1 MNHEY, CDR2 SMNVEV (reference sequence). V was clipped by 8 bases and J by 3 bases, with 14 bases between them. CDR3 size: 14 residues. CDR3 in DNA: TGTGCCAGCTCCTACCGGGCCTCCAATCAGCCCCAGCATTTT. Protein sequence: CASSYRASNQPQHF.

In its sample, this clone was seen a few times. Other DNA sequences within the sample encode an identical CDR3. The rearrangement links TRBV9 to TRBJ1-1, with D unclear. The V end lost 2 bases, the J end lost 3 bases, and 8 bases lay between the germline ends. The CDR3 runs to 13 residues. Germline V gene data show CDR1 as SGDLS and CDR2 as YYNGEE. DNA for the CDR3: TGTGCCAGCAGCGTGGGCGGCGACACTGAAGCTTTCTTT. Encoded protein: CASSVGGDTEAFF.

As DNA, the CDR3 is TGTGCCAGCAGCTCCAACAGGGTCGAGTACTTC. It is translated as CASSSNRVEYF. The rearrangement joins TRBV11-3 to TRBJ2-7, with D tentatively TRBD1 (6 bases). This CDR3 contains 11 residues. V lost 4 bases, J lost 11 bases, and 12 bases lay in between. Germline V gene sequence: CDR1 SGHNT, CDR2 YENEEA. Together with reference TRBV11-3 and TRBJ2-7, the CDR3 gives the full variable domain: EAGVVQSPRYKIIEKKQPVAFWCNPISGHNTLYWYLQNLGQGPELLIRYENEEAVDDSQLPKDRFSAERLKGVDSTLKIQPAELGDSAVYLCASSSNRVEYFGPGTRLTVT.

The rearrangement links TRBV2 to TRBJ1-2; TRBD1 matches 12 bases. The CDR3 length is 16 residues. V lost 7 bases to trimming and J lost 2 bases; unmatched junction nucleotides: 8. The germline V gene has CDR1 SNHLY and CDR2 FYNNEI. The CDR3 nucleotides are TGTGCCAGCACGGGGGGACAGGGGGCGCTGAACTATGGCTACACCTTC. Translated: CASTGGQGALNYGYTF.

The CDR3 sequence: CASSFTGEGDRDYEQYF. The DNA of the CDR3 is TGCGCCAGCAGCTTCACCGGTGAGGGGGACAGGGACTACGAGCAGTACTTC. The chain is built from TRBV5-1 and TRBJ2-7; the match to TRBD1 covers 9 bases. The junction had 12 bases not matched to a gene; V was cut back by 2 bases and J by 3 bases. The CDR3 covers 17 residues. Looked up from germline, CDR1 is SGHRS and CDR2 is YFSETQ.

The chain is built from TRBV7-9 and TRBJ1-2; perhaps TRBD1 as D (5 bases). The V and J ends lost 1 base and 7 bases respectively, with 16 bases between them. The CDR3 is 15 amino acids. Germline V gene lookup returns CDR1 SEHNR and CDR2 FQNEAQ (reference sequence). CDR3 coding DNA: TGTGCCAGCAGCTTAGTAGACCAGGGCCCTTCTGGCTACACCTTC. This encodes CASSLVDQGPSGYTF.

Notes on this clone: Other DNA sequences of this sample code for an identical CDR3. The rearrangement joins TRBV15 to TRBJ1-5; D is unresolved. The germline V and J ends were trimmed by 0 bases and 1 base, with 7 bases remaining between them. This CDR3 has 15 residues. Germline V gene sequence: CDR1 LNHNV, CDR2 YYDKDF (reference sequence). The CDR3 protein is CATSRDRGSNQPQHF. DNA of the CDR3: TGTGCCACCAGCAGAGATCGCGGGAGCAATCAGCCCCAGCATTTT. The variable domain in full, completed from reference TRBV15 and TRBJ1-5, reads DAMVIQNPRYQVTQFGKPVTLSCSQTLNHNVMYWYQQKSSQAPKLLFHYYDKDFNNEADTPDNFQSRRPNTSFCFLDIRSPGLGDTAMYLCATSRDRGSNQPQHFGDGTRLSIL.

As concerns this clone: Other DNA variants within this sample encode the same CDR3. The chain joins TRBV11-2 to TRBJ2-6, with unresolved D. Deletions cut 4 bases from V and 4 bases from J, with 8 bases between. CDR1 is SGHAT, CDR2 FQNNGV, per germline. This CDR3 is built from 14 residues. The CDR3 sequence: CASSSGAGANVLTF. The CDR3 DNA is TGTGCCAGCAGCTCCGGAGCCGGGGCCAACGTCCTGACTTTC. Filled out from reference TRBV11-2 and TRBJ2-6, the complete variable domain reads EAGVAQSPRYKIIEKRQSVAFWCNPISGHATLYWYQQILGQGPKLLIQFQNNGVVDDSQLPKDRFSAERLKGVDSTLKIQPAKLEDSAVYLCASSSGAGANVLTFGAGSRLTVL.

The rearrangement joins TRBV6-5 to TRBJ1-1; D remains unclear. V was shortened by 0 bases and J by 0 bases, with 5 bases between the two germline ends. Germline CDR1 reads MNHEY; CDR2 reads SVGAGI. The CDR3 spans 14 residues. CDR3 coding DNA: TGTGCCAGCAGTTACTCGATTTTGAACACTGAAGCTTTCTTT. Protein: CASSYSILNTEAFF.

The chain recombines TRBV7-8 with TRBJ2-5; D may correspond to TRBD1 or TRBD2 (6 bases each). Trimming removed 5 bases at V and 7 bases at J, with 14 bases between. Germline V gene sequence: CDR1 SGHVS, CDR2 FQNEAQ. The CDR3 covers 13 residues. The CDR3 loop reads CASSLWGAGTQYF. The CDR3 bases are TGTGCCAGCAGCCTCTGGGGGGCAGGGACCCAGTACTTC.

The chain joins TRBV27 to TRBJ2-1; D not resolved. Trimming pared 5 bases from V and 9 bases from J, leaving 14 bases between. Germline assignment: CDR1 MNHEY and CDR2 SMNVEV (reference sequence). This CDR3 has 13 amino acids. The CDR3 DNA follows: TGTGCCAGCAGTGGGGTCGGCTTCGGTGAGCAGTTCTTC. Translated, it gives CASSGVGFGEQFF.

The rearrangement links TRBV6-5 to TRBJ1-5; 7 bases map to TRBD1. Germline lookup yields CDR1 MNHEY and CDR2 SVGAGI. The junction had 5 bases not matched to a gene; V was cut back by 5 bases and J by 7 bases. The CDR3 sequence is 13 residues long. The CDR3 is CASSPRGLQPQHF. CDR3 nucleotide sequence: TGTGCCAGCAGTCCAAGGGGGCTACAGCCCCAGCATTTT.

Concerning this clone: In the same sample, other DNA sequences code for this CDR3. This chain uses TRBV5-6 with TRBJ2-7, with a possible D match to TRBD1 (6 bases). The CDR3 loop spans 13 amino acids. Germline V gene lookup returns CDR1 SGHDT and CDR2 YYEEEE. The V end lost 4 bases, the J end lost 1 base, and 9 bases lay between the germline ends. The CDR3 coding sequence is TGTGCCAGCAGCCCGGACAGTTCCTACGAGCAGTACTTC. Its translation: CASSPDSSYEQYF.

The chain couples TRBV28 to TRBJ2-3, with a tentative D call TRBD2 (5 bases). The germline V and J ends were trimmed by 6 bases and 2 bases, with 15 bases remaining between them. The CDR3 is 15 residues long. In germline, CDR1 is MDHEN, CDR2 SYDVKM. CDR3 sequence (DNA): TGTGCCAGCAGCCTGAAAGGACTCTACACAGATACGCAGTATTTT. It specifies CASSLKGLYTDTQYF.

The gene calls are TRBV4-3 and TRBJ2-3; 7 bases are a match to TRBD2. The junction had 23 bases not matched to a gene; V was cut back by 5 bases and J by 3 bases. Germline lookup yields CDR1 LGHNA and CDR2 YSLEER. This CDR3 comprises 20 residues. The CDR3 DNA is TGCGCCAGCAGCTATCGAGGGAGTCTGAGCGGGGAGGGCCGGACAGATACGCAGTATTTT. Protein product: CASSYRGSLSGEGRTDTQYF.

The rearrangement links TRBV6-1 to TRBJ1-4; D might be TRBD1 (5 bases). The CDR3 covers 14 residues. In germline, CDR1 is MNHNS, CDR2 SASEGT. V dropped 4 bases and J dropped 8 bases, with 14 bases sitting between them. CDR3 residues: CASSVRGRKEKLFF. The DNA of the CDR3 is TGTGCCAGCAGTGTACGGGGGAGGAAAGAAAAACTGTTTTTT.

This clone was seen only once. V is TRBV18 and J is TRBJ2-6, with a weak D call TRBD2 (5 bases). In germline, CDR1 is KGHSH, CDR2 LQKENI. V was shortened by 3 bases and J by 0 bases, with 12 bases between the two germline ends. This CDR3 has 17 residues. CDR3 nucleotide sequence: TGTGCCAGCTCACCCGGGGTCCCTAGCTCTGGGGCCAACGTCCTGACTTTC. Amino acids: CASSPGVPSSGANVLTF.

CDR3 region: CASSQGRNEQYF. The CDR3 nucleotides are TGTGCCAGCTCGCAAGGGAGGAACGAGCAGTACTTC. V and J are TRBV6-1 and TRBJ2-7; D perhaps matches TRBD2 (6 bases). The CDR3 extends over 12 amino acids. Trimming cost V 8 bases and J 5 bases, with 13 bases left between them. Germline lookup yields CDR1 MNHNS and CDR2 SASEGT.

The chain links TRBV13 to TRBJ2-7; 8 bases agree with TRBD1. V lost 2 bases, J lost 2 bases, and 5 bases stayed unmatched. Germline V gives CDR1 PRHDT, CDR2 FYEKMQ (reference sequence). CDR3 size: 15 residues. DNA of the CDR3: TGTGCCAGCAGCTTACAGGGGGCCCCAACCTACGAGCAGTACTTC. Amino acids: CASSLQGAPTYEQYF.

This chain connects TRBV6-1 to TRBJ1-2; the D gene is possibly TRBD1 (5 bases). Trimming removed 10 bases at V and 5 bases at J, with 17 bases between. CDR1 and CDR2 (germline): MNHNS, SASEGT. The CDR3 has 13 residues. CDR3 nucleotide sequence: TGTGCCACTATCGGGGCCTTCCCATATGGCTACACCTTC. This encodes CATIGAFPYGYTF.

Worth noting for this clone: Being one base from a much bigger clone, this may be a read error. Within the sample, other DNA sequences also encode this same CDR3. This sequence joins TRBV6-6 and TRBJ2-1; D unresolved. This CDR3 contains 12 residues. V lost 0 bases and J 7 bases, leaving 4 bases between the germline ends. Germline V gives CDR1 MNHNY, CDR2 SVGAGI (reference sequence). CDR3 in amino acids: CASSYSGNEQFF. The CDR3 DNA follows: TGTGCCAGCAGTTACTCGGGTAATGAGCAGTTCTTC.